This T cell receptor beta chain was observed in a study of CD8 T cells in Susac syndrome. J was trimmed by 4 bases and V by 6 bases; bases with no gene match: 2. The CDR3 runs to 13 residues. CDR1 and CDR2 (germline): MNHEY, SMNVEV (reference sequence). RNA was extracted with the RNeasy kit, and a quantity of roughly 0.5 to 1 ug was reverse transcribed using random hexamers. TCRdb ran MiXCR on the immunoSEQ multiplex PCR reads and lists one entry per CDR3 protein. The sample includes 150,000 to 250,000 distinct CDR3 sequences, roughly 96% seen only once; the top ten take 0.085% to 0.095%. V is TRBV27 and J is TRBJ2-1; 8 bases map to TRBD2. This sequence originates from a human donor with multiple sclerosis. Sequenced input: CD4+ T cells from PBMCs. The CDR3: CASSGRGYNEQFF. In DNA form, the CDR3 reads TGTGCCAGCAGCGGGAGGGGGTACAATGAGCAGTTCTTC.